The 14 T cell receptor beta chains below were found in one sample sequenced in a study of T cell changes during pregnancy in multiple sclerosis. The table came from immunoSEQ multiplex PCR; TCRdb's copy has only in-frame clones and leaves some out. The sample lists just under 65,000 clones; 96% were seen once. The specimen comprised CD8+ T cells from peripheral blood mononuclear cells, sampled after pregnancy. These receptors were obtained from a female donor with multiple sclerosis, enrolled in a pregnancy study.

The chain couples TRBV7-8 to TRBJ1-4; maybe TRBD1 (5 bases). The CDR3 extends over 13 amino acids. Trimming pared 5 bases from V and 6 bases from J, leaving 10 bases between. The germline V gene has CDR1 SGHVS and CDR2 FQNEAQ. The CDR3 DNA follows: TGTGCCAGCAGCCCTGCGACAGATGAAAAACTGTTTTTT. Translated, it gives CASSPATDEKLFF.

The chain has TRBV11-1 and TRBJ2-1; D is ambiguous. The ends were cut back, 5 bases at V and 9 bases at J, with 5 bases in the middle. Per the germline V gene, CDR1 is SGHAT and CDR2 is FQDESV (reference sequence). This CDR3 contains 10 residues. The DNA for the CDR3 is TGTGCCAGCAGCGACTCTGAGCAGTTCTTC. Protein product: CASSDSEQFF.

This chain uses TRBV19 with TRBJ1-5; D remains unclear. V was cut by 5 bases and J by 4 bases, with 12 bases left in between. Germline V gene sequence: CDR1 LNHDA, CDR2 SQIVND (reference sequence). The CDR3 sequence is 14 residues long. This chain's CDR3 is CASSVPGRNQPQHF. CDR3 in DNA: TGTGCCAGTAGTGTACCCGGGAGAAATCAGCCCCAGCATTTT.

The V call is TRBV27, the J call TRBJ2-2; no clear D. The CDR3 is 13 amino acids. The V gene lost 8 bases and the J gene lost 4 bases, with 11 bases spanning the gap. Germline V gene data show CDR1 as MNHEY and CDR2 as SMNVEV (reference sequence). CDR3: CASRRWATGELFF. DNA of the CDR3: TGTGCCAGCCGCCGGTGGGCCACCGGGGAGCTGTTTTTT.

This chain connects TRBV4-2 to TRBJ1-2; tentative D call: TRBD1 (5 bases). Between the trimmed V and J ends, which lost 2 bases and 7 bases, there was a span of 14 bases. Germline V gives CDR1 LGHNA, CDR2 YNFKEQ. The CDR3 covers 14 residues. CDR3 protein: CASSQPDSLAGYTF. The CDR3 region has the DNA TGTGCCAGCAGCCAACCCGACAGTCTGGCTGGCTACACCTTC.

The chain joins TRBV30 to TRBJ2-5; the D is unclear. Germline-derived CDR1 and CDR2 are GTSNPN and SVGIG (reference sequence). CDR3 length: 11 amino acids. V was cut by 5 bases and J by 4 bases, with 8 bases left in between. CDR3 sequence: CAWDGGETQYF. The CDR3 DNA reads TGTGCCTGGGACGGCGGAGAGACCCAGTACTTC.

The chain is built from TRBV7-6 and TRBJ2-1; D might be TRBD2 (5 bases). Looked up from germline, CDR1 is SGHVS and CDR2 is FNYEAQ. This CDR3 region has 13 residues. The V gene lost 8 bases and the J gene lost 5 bases, with 13 bases spanning the gap. The CDR3 region is CASRGTDDNEQFF. As DNA, the CDR3 is TGTGCCAGCCGGGGTACAGACGACAATGAGCAGTTCTTC.

This chain uses TRBV6-5 with TRBJ2-2, with D tentatively TRBD1 (5 bases). Germline V gene lookup returns CDR1 MNHEY and CDR2 SVGAGI. The germline V and J ends were trimmed by 2 bases and 6 bases, with 7 bases remaining between them. The CDR3 has 13 residues. CDR3 sequence (DNA): TGTGCCAGCAGTTACGGGGCACCCGGGGAGCTGTTTTTT. This sequence encodes CASSYGAPGELFF.

The rearrangement joins TRBV27 to TRBJ2-7, with TRBD1 matching 10 bases. Losses at the gene ends were 6 bases for V and 4 bases for J; bases not matched to a gene: 6. This CDR3 contains 14 residues. In germline, CDR1 is MNHEY, CDR2 SMNVEV (reference sequence). In DNA form, the CDR3 reads TGTGCCAGCAGCTGGACAGGGGGAACGTACGAGCAGTACTTC. Protein sequence: CASSWTGGTYEQYF.

V and J are TRBV4-3 and TRBJ1-4, with D possibly being TRBD1 (5 bases). The CDR3 is 15 residues long. Germline CDR1 and CDR2: LGHNA and YSLEER. V dropped 1 base and J dropped 7 bases, with 13 bases sitting between them. In DNA, the CDR3 is TGCGCCAGCAGCCAAGCTAAGGGAAGGGGTGAAAAACTGTTTTTT. Translation gives CASSQAKGRGEKLFF.

The rearrangement links TRBV27 to TRBJ1-2; D is possibly TRBD1 (6 bases). The CDR3 is 15 amino acids. Germline V gene data show CDR1 as MNHEY and CDR2 as SMNVEV (reference sequence). Trimming pared 0 bases from V and 4 bases from J, leaving 12 bases between. CDR3 sequence (DNA): TGTGCCAGCAGTTTATCGACAGGTGGCGCCTATGGCTACACCTTC. This sequence encodes CASSLSTGGAYGYTF.

This chain connects TRBV27 to TRBJ2-7, with 9 bases identical to TRBD1. Germline trimming cut 3 bases from V and 3 bases from J; bases unmatched to any gene: 3. CDR1 is MNHEY, CDR2 SMNVEV, per germline (reference sequence). The CDR3 consists of 14 residues. CDR3 sequence reads: CASSFGTGNYEQYF. The CDR3 nucleotides read TGTGCCAGCAGTTTCGGGACAGGGAACTACGAGCAGTACTTC.

The chain links TRBV7-7 to TRBJ1-5, with 10 bases that match TRBD1. CDR3 length: 13 residues. Germline V lookup: CDR1 SSHAT, CDR2 FNYEAQ (reference sequence). The CDR3: CASSGTGDQPQHF. The CDR3 nucleotides read TGTGCTAGCTCCGGGACAGGGGATCAGCCCCAGCATTTT.

Regarding this clone: Other nucleotide sequences from this sample produce the same CDR3. The chain combines TRBV10-3 with TRBJ1-5; a possible D gene is TRBD1 (6 bases). The CDR3 has 14 amino acids. Trimming removed 5 bases from V and 1 base from J, with 9 bases in between. Germline CDR1 and CDR2: ENHRY and SYGVKD. The CDR3 sequence is CAISTGNSNQPQHF. The CDR3, as DNA: TGTGCCATCAGTACAGGGAACAGCAATCAGCCCCAGCATTTT.